This TCR beta chain stems from a study of cytomegalovirus exposure and HLA in healthy donors. This CDR3 region has 16 residues. The germline CDR1 and CDR2 sequences are MDHEN and SYDVKM. V was cut by 5 bases and J by 4 bases, with 18 bases left in between. This clone was counted a few times. The PCR ran on 60 Vbeta and 13 Jbeta primers. Assay: immunoSEQ multiplex PCR; the TCRdb copy retains only in-frame clones and omits some. The sample records some 93,000 clones, around 10% being singletons. The J gene is TRBJ1-5, the V gene TRBV28; D perhaps matches TRBD1 (5 bases). Sequenced sample: PBMCs. The receptor was isolated from a man over 45 in good health and CMV-seropositive. This chain's CDR3 is CASSGGEGRGNQPQHF. In DNA, the CDR3 is TGTGCCAGCAGTGGGGGGGAGGGCCGCGGGAATCAGCCCCAGCATTTT.